These 9 T cell receptor beta chains originate from one sample sequenced in a study of CD8 T cells in ankylosing spondylitis. TCRdb ran MiXCR on the 5' RACE reads and lists one entry per CDR3 protein. Of some 140,000 distinct CDR3 sequences detected, roughly 10% appear once; the ten largest clones hold 3.5% to 5%. Sequencing used blood, either unsorted or a sorted T cell fraction (not recorded which). Source of these receptors: a female donor with ankylosing spondylitis or in good health (not recorded which).

As regards this clonotype: The germline gene is not matched at one end of the junction; a read error may be the cause. The rearrangement links TRBV7-9 to TRBJ2-1; D is unresolved. The CDR3 loop spans 11 amino acids. Germline-derived CDR1 and CDR2 are SEHNR and FQNEAQ (reference sequence). CDR3 sequence: CASSLAGEQLF. CDR3 DNA sequence: TGTGCCAGCAGCTTAGCTGGTGAGCAGCTCTTC.

The sample holds many counts of this clonotype. V is TRBV12-3 or TRBV12-4 and J is TRBJ1-1, with 12 bases identical to TRBD1. The CDR3 has 15 amino acids. V lost 5 bases and J lost 3; bases outside the gene matches: 4. CDR3 loop: CASSGTGGAYTEAFF. The CDR3 DNA reads TGTGCCAGCAGTGGGACAGGGGGCGCGTACACTGAAGCTTTCTTT.

Many counts were recorded for this clonotype. The chain uses TRBV3-1 and TRBJ2-3; 7 bases match TRBD1. Germline CDR1 is LGHDT and CDR2 is YNNKEL (reference sequence). Unmatched junction bases numbered 8, after V lost 4 bases and J lost 10 bases. The CDR3 totals 13 residues. CDR3 in amino acids: CASSPRDRQAQYF. In nucleotides, the CDR3 is TGTGCCAGCAGCCCTCGGGACAGACAGGCGCAGTATTTT.

This clonotype was found many times. The chain carries TRBV20-1 and TRBJ1-3; D remains unclear. Trimming took 1 base from V and 6 from J, leaving 4 bases between them. The CDR3 is 11 residues long. Germline lookup yields CDR1 DFQATT and CDR2 SNEGSKA (reference sequence). In DNA, the CDR3 is TGCAGTGCTAGAGTTCAAAACACCATATATTTT. Translation: CSARVQNTIYF.

There are many counts of this clonotype. The chain employs TRBV5-1 and TRBJ1-5; no definite D call. Germline V gives CDR1 SGHRS, CDR2 YFSETQ. The V end lost 4 bases, the J end lost 2 bases, and 10 bases lay between the germline ends. The CDR3 is 14 residues long. CDR3 loop: CASSPLSGNQPQHF. In nucleotides, the CDR3 is TGCGCCAGCAGCCCGCTTTCGGGCAATCAGCCCCAGCATTTT.

This clonotype was observed many times. The chain carries TRBV29-1 and TRBJ2-1; D gene ambiguous. CDR3 length equals 12 residues. Trimming shortened V by 7 bases and J by 0 bases, and 7 bases separated the two germline ends. Germline CDR1 and CDR2: SQVTM and ANQGSEA. The CDR3 here is CSAGDSYNEQFF. The CDR3 nucleotides read TGCAGCGCCGGAGACTCCTACAATGAGCAGTTCTTC.

This clonotype has a count of ten or more. J is TRBJ2-1 and V is TRBV20-1, with D perhaps being TRBD1 or TRBD2 (5 bases each). Trimming shortened V by 0 bases and J by 8 bases, and 20 bases separated the two germline ends. The CDR3 runs 16 residues. Germline-derived CDR1 and CDR2 are DFQATT and SNEGSKA (reference sequence). The CDR3 loop reads CSARDESLGPGDEQFF. CDR3 coding DNA: TGCAGTGCTAGAGATGAGTCTTTGGGGCCCGGGGATGAGCAGTTCTTC.

This clonotype was counted at least ten times. The chain has TRBV20-1 and TRBJ2-1; D ambiguous. Trimming cost V 1 base and J 7 bases, with 14 bases left between them. Germline assignment: CDR1 DFQATT and CDR2 SNEGSKA (reference sequence). CDR3 length: 14 amino acids. For the CDR3, the DNA is TGCAGTGCTAGAGTAGGGAACCTCTGGAATGAGCAGTTCTTC. Its protein is CSARVGNLWNEQFF.

This clonotype was counted ten times or more. J is TRBJ1-1 and V is TRBV20-1; tentative D call: TRBD1 (5 bases). CDR3 size: 10 residues. The germline gives CDR1 DFQATT, CDR2 SNEGSKA (reference sequence). Trimming left V 3 bases short and J 9 bases short, with 8 bases between. CDR3 residues: CSARAGQAFF. The CDR3 region has the DNA TGCAGTGCTAGGGCAGGGCAAGCTTTCTTT.